This TCR beta chain was retrieved from a study of Graves' ophthalmopathy and Graves' hyperthyroidism. Amplified material comprised TCR beta CDR3 regions derived from RNA transcripts. Amplification began with first-round RT-PCR using HTBI primers, then second-round multiplex PCR was performed. One entry per CDR3 protein, called by TCRdb with MiXCR from the multiplex PCR reads. In the table there are a few hundred thousand distinct CDR3 sequences, around 16% of which are singletons. The CDR3 is made up of 13 amino acids. Trimming cost V 2 bases and J 3 bases, with 8 bases left between them. Findings of the study overall: Ophthalmopathy and stable hyperthyroidism were discriminated by a 13-signature model, with 87.88% sensitivity and 65% to 83% specificity.

Comment on this clonotype: Its target is unknown.

The sequence came from a woman aged 18-29 years with Graves' ophthalmopathy. This rearrangement joins TRBV12-3 or TRBV12-4 to TRBJ2-7; D remains unclear. Sequenced material: peripheral blood. CDR3 nucleotides: TGTGCCAGCAGTTTACCTCCAAACTACGAGCAGTACTTC. Amino acid sequence: CASSLPPNYEQYF.